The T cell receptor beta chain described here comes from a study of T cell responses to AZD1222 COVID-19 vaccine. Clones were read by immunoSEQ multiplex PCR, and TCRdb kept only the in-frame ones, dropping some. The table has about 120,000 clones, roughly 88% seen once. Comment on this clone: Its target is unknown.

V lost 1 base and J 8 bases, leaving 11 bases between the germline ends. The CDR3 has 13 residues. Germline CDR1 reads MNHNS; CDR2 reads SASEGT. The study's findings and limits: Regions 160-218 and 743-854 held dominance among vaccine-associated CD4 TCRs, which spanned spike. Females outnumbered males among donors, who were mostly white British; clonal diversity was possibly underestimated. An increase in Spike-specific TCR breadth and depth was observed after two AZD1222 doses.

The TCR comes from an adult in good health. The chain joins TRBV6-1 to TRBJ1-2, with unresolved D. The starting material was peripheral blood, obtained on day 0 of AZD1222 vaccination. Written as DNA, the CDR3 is TGTGCCAGCAGTGAAGAGAGCAGGATGGGCTACACCTTC. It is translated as CASSEESRMGYTF.